Following are 13 T cell receptor beta chains from one sample sequenced in a study of blood T cell repertoires in COVID-19 (TCRdb year 2020). Library method: the immunoSEQ multiplex PCR assay. As stored in TCRdb, this immuneACCESS dataset retains in-frame rearrangements with V and J assigned. A fraction of the clones does not appear; measured against another copy, unresolved V genes explain less than half of the discrepancy, and the remainder lacks a known reason. The table for this sample lists about 160,000 clones; roughly 84% of them were counted only once. The ten largest clones add up to around 8% of the sample. Input material: peripheral blood. Receptors originate from a woman aged 55-70 years with COVID-19, enrolled during active disease.

The rearrangement links TRBV7-3 to TRBJ1-1, with D maybe TRBD1 (6 bases). V was cut by 5 bases and J by 1 base, with 14 bases left in between. CDR1 is SGHTA, CDR2 FQGTGA, per germline. The CDR3 runs to 15 residues. CDR3 loop: CASSIAGGQNTEAFF. In DNA form, the CDR3 reads TGTGCCAGCAGCATAGCGGGGGGGCAGAACACTGAAGCTTTCTTT.

This clone was counted once. This chain joins TRBV29-1 and TRBJ2-7; TRBD1 matches at 7 bases. The J segment lost 7 bases and the V segment lost 6 bases, leaving 6 bases of the junction unmatched. Germline values: CDR1 SQVTM, CDR2 ANQGSEA. The CDR3 consists of 11 residues. For the CDR3, the DNA is TGCAGCGTCCAAACAGGGGTTGAGCAGTACTTC. Translating gives CSVQTGVEQYF.

This clone was seen more than once but under ten times. The chain carries TRBV12-3 or TRBV12-4 and TRBJ2-7; the D gene is possibly TRBD2 (6 bases). This CDR3 has 12 residues. The ends were cut back, 5 bases at V and 6 bases at J, with 11 bases in the middle. The CDR3 sequence is CASSPWRGEQYF. CDR3 nucleotide sequence: TGTGCCAGCAGTCCCTGGAGGGGCGAGCAGTACTTC.

This chain connects TRBV5-1 to TRBJ2-2; D gene ambiguous. V was cut by 3 bases and J by 1 base, with 4 bases left in between. CDR1 SGHRS and CDR2 YFSETQ come from the germline V gene. CDR3 length: 13 amino acids. The CDR3 DNA is TGCGCCAGCAGCTCAGGGAACACCGGGGAGCTGTTTTTT. Translation: CASSSGNTGELFF.

The V call is TRBV4-1, the J call TRBJ1-2; TRBD1 aligns across 7 bases. The V gene end was trimmed by 4 bases and the J gene end by 4 bases; junction bases not matched to a gene: 9. Germline CDR1 is MGHRA and CDR2 is YSYEKL. The CDR3 length is 15 residues. In nucleotides, the CDR3 is TGCGCCAGCAGCCCACAGGGGCGAATAGGCTATGGCTACACCTTC. Translation: CASSPQGRIGYGYTF.

The chain joins TRBV5-1 to TRBJ1-1; 8 nucleotides match TRBD1. Trimming cost V 4 bases and J 4 bases; bases outside gene matches: 6. The CDR3 runs to 14 residues. Germline assignment: CDR1 SGHRS and CDR2 YFSETQ. The CDR3 reads CASSPDRVATEAFF. The DNA of the CDR3 is TGCGCCAGCAGCCCGGACAGGGTGGCCACTGAAGCTTTCTTT. Full variable domain (remainder filled in from reference TRBV5-1 and TRBJ1-1): KAGVTQTPRYLIKTRGQQVTLSCSPISGHRSVSWYQQTPGQGLQFLFEYFSETQRNKGNFPGRFSGRQFSNSRSEMNVSTLELGDSALYLCASSPDRVATEAFFGQGTRLTVV.

The rearrangement joins TRBV27 to TRBJ1-1; 8 bases map to TRBD1. The length of the CDR3 is 18 residues. V was pared by 5 bases and J by 0 bases, with 14 bases of the junction left unmatched. The germline V gene encodes CDR1 MNHEY and CDR2 SMNVEV (reference sequence). The CDR3 DNA reads as TGTGCCAGCAGTAAAACCTACCGACAGGGGAGGGTGAACACTGAAGCTTTCTTT. As protein: CASSKTYRQGRVNTEAFF.

J is TRBJ1-6 and V is TRBV9; D is uncertain. Germline CDR1 and CDR2: SGDLS and YYNGEE. V lost 4 bases and J lost 9, with 11 bases in between. CDR3 size: 13 residues. The CDR3 loop is CASSPSDLSPLHF. CDR3 nucleotides: TGTGCCAGCAGCCCCAGCGATCTTTCACCCCTCCACTTT.

The V gene is TRBV11-2, the J gene TRBJ1-6; perhaps TRBD1 as D (5 bases). This CDR3 has 16 residues. Germline CDR1 and CDR2: SGHAT and FQNNGV. Deletions cut 1 base from V and 4 bases from J, with 11 bases between. The CDR3 region has the DNA TGTGCCAGCAGCTTAGCCAGGGCGGGATATAATTCACCCCTCCACTTT. As protein: CASSLARAGYNSPLHF.

This chain joins TRBV5-1 and TRBJ1-5; D gene ambiguous. Germline assignment: CDR1 SGHRS and CDR2 YFSETQ. This CDR3 has 16 amino acids. Trimming removed 4 bases at V and 0 bases at J, with 14 bases between. The DNA of the CDR3 is TGCGCCAGCAGCCCAGGTTGGGCTAATAGCAATCAGCCCCAGCATTTT. This codes for CASSPGWANSNQPQHF.

The chain has TRBV5-6 and TRBJ1-2, with no clear D. Germline values: CDR1 SGHDT, CDR2 YYEEEE. Trimming removed 1 base from V and 1 base from J, with 8 bases in between. The CDR3 length is 14 residues. The CDR3 here is CASSLPRVNYGYTF. The CDR3 nucleotides read TGTGCCAGCAGCTTGCCGAGGGTTAACTATGGCTACACCTTC. Full variable domain (missing parts from reference TRBV5-6 and TRBJ1-2): DAGVTQSPTHLIKTRGQQVTLRCSPKSGHDTVSWYQQALGQGPQFIFQYYEEEERQRGNFPDRFSGHQFPNYSSELNVNALLLGDSALYLCASSLPRVNYGYTFGSGTRLTVV.

The chain combines TRBV7-3 with TRBJ2-7; no clear D gene. The CDR3 is 14 residues long. Germline V lookup: CDR1 SGHTA, CDR2 FQGTGA. The V gene lost 3 bases and the J gene lost 3 bases, with 12 bases spanning the gap. DNA of the CDR3: TGTGCCAGCAGCTTCTCGTCTAAAAACTACGAGCAGTACTTC. Translation gives CASSFSSKNYEQYF. Together with reference TRBV7-3 and TRBJ2-7, the CDR3 gives the full variable domain: GAGVSQTPSNKVTEKGKYVELRCDPISGHTALYWYRQSLGQGPEFLIYFQGTGAADDSGLPNDRFFAVRPEGSVSTLKIQRTERGDSAVYLCASSFSSKNYEQYFGPGTRLTVT.

The sample holds many counts of this clone. J is TRBJ2-4 and V is TRBV19; 8 bases match TRBD2. Per germline, CDR1 LNHDA and CDR2 SQIVND (reference sequence). This CDR3 contains 14 residues. J lost 4 bases, V lost 8 bases, and 7 bases had no gene match. The CDR3: CASRSPGGKNIQYF. In DNA, the CDR3 is TGTGCCAGTCGCTCTCCGGGGGGGAAAAACATTCAGTACTTC.